This entry lists 23 T cell receptor beta chains sequenced from one sample in a study of cytomegalovirus exposure and HLA in healthy donors. The PCR contained 60 Vbeta and 13 Jbeta primers. Using immunoSEQ multiplex PCR, the repertoire was profiled, and TCRdb retains in-frame clones only, with some absent. The repertoire holds some 130,000 clones, with over 60% as singletons. Sequenced input: PBMCs. The receptors were sampled from a man aged 40-50 years in good health and CMV-seronegative.

The V and J genes are TRBV30 and TRBJ1-4; TRBD1 agrees at 7 bases. V was pared by 3 bases and J by 2 bases, with 0 bases of the junction left unmatched. Germline V CDR1 and CDR2: GTSNPN, SVGIG (reference sequence). The CDR3 extends over 13 amino acids. CDR3 sequence reads: CAWRGQTNEKLFF. CDR3 nucleotides: TGTGCCTGGAGGGGACAGACTAATGAAAAACTGTTTTTT.

This chain connects TRBV4-1 to TRBJ2-7, with D perhaps matching TRBD1 (6 bases). In germline, CDR1 is MGHRA, CDR2 YSYEKL. V was cut by 0 bases and J by 5 bases, with 14 bases left in between. The CDR3 covers 15 residues. CDR3 coding DNA: TGCGCCAGCAGCCAAGAGCAGGGGCGGTTGGACGAGCAGTACTTC. This encodes CASSQEQGRLDEQYF.

The rearrangement joins TRBV2 to TRBJ2-6, with TRBD1 matching over 11 bases. The V gene's germline CDR1 is SNHLY and CDR2 FYNNEI. The CDR3 is made up of 18 amino acids. The junction had 7 bases not matched to a gene; V was cut back by 6 bases and J by 0 bases. The CDR3 region is CASSSGTGGSSGANVLTF. CDR3 bases: TGTGCCAGCAGCAGTGGGACAGGGGGAAGCTCTGGGGCCAACGTCCTGACTTTC.

The chain couples TRBV29-1 to TRBJ1-2, with TRBD1 matching 9 bases. Germline lookup yields CDR1 SQVTM and CDR2 ANQGSEA. This CDR3 region has 13 residues. The trim removed 7 bases at V and 7 bases at J, leaving 10 bases unmatched. The CDR3 nucleotides read TGCAGCGCCCTACAGGGGGCGAATCTTGGCTACACCTTC. Its translation: CSALQGANLGYTF.

The rearrangement uses TRBV30 and TRBJ2-1, with D unclear. V dropped 2 bases and J dropped 0 bases, with 8 bases sitting between them. The CDR3 has 14 amino acids. Germline CDR1 GTSNPN, CDR2 SVGIG (reference sequence). CDR3 sequence reads: CAWSFSSSYNEQFF. For the CDR3, the DNA is TGTGCCTGGAGTTTTAGCAGCTCCTACAATGAGCAGTTCTTC.

The gene calls are TRBV29-1 and TRBJ2-2; TRBD2 agrees at 10 bases. The CDR3 runs to 13 residues. Unmatched junction bases numbered 7, after V lost 7 bases and J lost 8 bases. Germline lookup yields CDR1 SQVTM and CDR2 ANQGSEA. The chain's CDR3 is CSALSGGAGELFF. In DNA, the CDR3 is TGCAGCGCCCTAAGCGGGGGGGCTGGGGAGCTGTTTTTT.

This chain links TRBV11-2 with TRBJ2-7; 7 bases match TRBD2. Germline V CDR1 and CDR2: SGHAT, FQNNGV. CDR3 length equals 13 residues. With V trimmed by 9 bases and J by 0 bases, 5 bases remained unmatched. CDR3 nucleotides: TGTGCCAGTAAGCGGGGTGACTCCTACGAGCAGTACTTC. As protein: CASKRGDSYEQYF.

J is TRBJ1-2 and V is TRBV7-6; TRBD1 agrees at 7 bases. CDR1 SGHVS and CDR2 FNYEAQ come from the germline V gene. J lost 0 bases, V lost 3 bases, and 10 bases had no gene match. CDR3 length equals 17 residues. DNA of the CDR3: TGTGCCAGCAGCTTTGCTAGGCAGGGGGGCTCTAACTATGGCTACACCTTC. As protein: CASSFARQGGSNYGYTF.

This chain connects TRBV2 to TRBJ2-5; 10 bases match TRBD2. Germline trimming cut 5 bases from V and 0 bases from J; bases unmatched to any gene: 15. CDR3 length: 19 residues. Looked up from germline, CDR1 is SNHLY and CDR2 is FYNNEI. CDR3 DNA: TGTGCCAGCAGTCCCCGGGGTAGCGGGGGGACCAGTTACCAAGAGACCCAGTACTTC. Encoded protein: CASSPRGSGGTSYQETQYF.

For this clone: A read error may produce the germline difference seen at one junction end. The rearrangement uses TRBV5-1 and TRBJ2-5; 11 bases match TRBD2. This CDR3 spans 17 amino acids. Germline-derived CDR1 and CDR2 are SGHRS and YFSETQ. DNA of the CDR3: TGCGCCAGTAGCTTAGCCCTAGCGGGGGGAAGACAAGAGACCCAGTACTTC. Translation gives CASSLALAGGRQETQYF.

This clone has only a few counts. The chain joins TRBV2 to TRBJ2-7, with D perhaps TRBD2 (5 bases). The germline CDR1 and CDR2 sequences are SNHLY and FYNNEI. The CDR3 loop spans 16 amino acids. Trimming left V 2 bases short and J 1 base short, with 15 bases between. The CDR3 coding sequence is TGTGCCAGCAGTGAACCCCCCGGGCGGGCGTCCTACGAGCAGTACTTC. It specifies CASSEPPGRASYEQYF.

This clone was seen only a few times. The chain recombines TRBV6-1 with TRBJ2-7, with TRBD1 matching over 12 bases. The CDR3 loop spans 14 amino acids. The V segment lost 8 bases and the J segment 7 bases; nucleotides outside the gene matches: 9. Germline CDR1 MNHNS, CDR2 SASEGT. CDR3: CASLTGTGGREQYF. The DNA of the CDR3 is TGTGCCAGCCTCACCGGGACAGGGGGCCGGGAGCAGTACTTC.

The gene calls are TRBV5-6 and TRBJ2-7; a weak D match, TRBD1 (5 bases). CDR1 and CDR2 (germline): SGHDT, YYEEEE. Trimming took 4 bases from V and 3 from J, leaving 8 bases between them. The CDR3 length is 12 residues. The CDR3 region has the DNA TGTGCCAGCAGCAGCAGGGTCTACGAGCAGTACTTC. Translated, it gives CASSSRVYEQYF.

J is TRBJ2-7 and V is TRBV4-2; the D gene is possibly TRBD1 (6 bases). The germline gives CDR1 LGHNA, CDR2 YNFKEQ. The CDR3 totals 13 residues. Trimming pared 4 bases from V and 0 bases from J, leaving 7 bases between. The CDR3 sequence: CASSPRGSYEQYF. The CDR3 coding sequence is TGTGCCAGCAGCCCCAGGGGCTCCTACGAGCAGTACTTC.

The chain combines TRBV6-1 with TRBJ2-5, with TRBD2 as a possible D gene (6 bases). Per germline, CDR1 MNHNS and CDR2 SASEGT. The CDR3 covers 14 residues. V lost 2 bases and J 11 bases, leaving 18 bases between the germline ends. DNA of the CDR3: TGTGCCAGCAGTGAACGGGGGACCTTAAGAGAGCAGTACTTC. It specifies CASSERGTLREQYF.

J is TRBJ1-2 and V is TRBV6-5; no clear D gene. Germline V gene lookup returns CDR1 MNHEY and CDR2 SVGAGI. There are 15 residues in the CDR3. V dropped 6 bases and J dropped 3 bases, with 17 bases sitting between them. CDR3 in amino acids: CASSRDISADYGYTF. The CDR3 DNA sequence: TGTGCCAGCAGCCGCGATATATCGGCGGACTATGGCTACACCTTC.

In the case of this clone: This specimen includes other DNA sequences encoding the same CDR3. V and J are TRBV30 and TRBJ1-2, with 9 bases identical to TRBD1. The CDR3 is made up of 15 amino acids. Losses at the gene ends were 4 bases for V and 4 bases for J; bases not matched to a gene: 10. CDR1 is GTSNPN and CDR2 is SVGIG in the germline V gene (reference sequence). As DNA, the CDR3 is TGTGCCTGGAATGAAGGACAGGGGCGCCCCTATGGCTACACCTTC. As protein: CAWNEGQGRPYGYTF.

The chain carries TRBV27 and TRBJ1-4, with D unclear. The CDR3 sequence is 14 residues long. Trimming cost V 0 bases and J 8 bases, with 10 bases left between them. CDR1 MNHEY and CDR2 SMNVEV come from the germline V gene (reference sequence). This chain's CDR3 is CASSLSNGVEKLFF. CDR3 DNA sequence: TGTGCCAGCAGTTTATCTAACGGGGTCGAAAAACTGTTTTTT.

The chain employs TRBV2 and TRBJ2-2, with 10 bases lining up with TRBD1. The germline V gene encodes CDR1 SNHLY and CDR2 FYNNEI. The V segment lost 3 bases and the J segment 4 bases; nucleotides outside the gene matches: 11. The CDR3 spans 18 residues. CDR3 amino acids: CASSEWEGQGLSTGELFF. The DNA for the CDR3 is TGTGCCAGCAGTGAGTGGGAGGGACAGGGGCTCTCCACCGGGGAGCTGTTTTTT.

The chain joins TRBV9 to TRBJ2-7; D gene uncertain. Germline V CDR1 and CDR2: SGDLS, YYNGEE. The CDR3 loop spans 15 amino acids. The V gene lost 4 bases and the J gene lost 0 bases, with 14 bases spanning the gap. The CDR3 sequence: CASSPTELPSYEQYF. In DNA, the CDR3 is TGTGCCAGCAGCCCTACTGAGTTACCCTCCTACGAGCAGTACTTC.

This clone was counted only a few times. The chain joins TRBV5-1 to TRBJ1-3; D might be TRBD1 (6 bases). From germline, CDR1 is SGHRS and CDR2 YFSETQ. V shed 0 bases and J shed 0 bases, with 13 bases lying between them. The CDR3 has 17 amino acids. CDR3 coding DNA: TGCGCCAGCAGCTTGGAGGTGGGGGCCGGCTCTGGAAACACCATATATTTT. The encoded protein is CASSLEVGAGSGNTIYF.

CDR3 residues: CASSLVGARREQFF. The DNA of the CDR3 is TGTGCCAGCAGCTTGGTTGGGGCTAGGCGTGAGCAGTTCTTC. This rearrangement joins TRBV5-4 to TRBJ2-1; a possible D gene is TRBD1 (5 bases). This CDR3 spans 14 amino acids. Looked up from germline, CDR1 is SGHNT and CDR2 is YYREEE (reference sequence). V was clipped by 0 bases and J by 9 bases, with 13 bases between them.

This clone showed up just a few times. The rearrangement joins TRBV12-5 to TRBJ2-2; a possible D gene is TRBD1 (6 bases). The V and J ends lost 9 bases and 4 bases respectively, with 18 bases between them. The CDR3 loop spans 15 amino acids. Germline-derived CDR1 and CDR2 are LGHNT and FRNRAP. The CDR3 protein is CARSLNRVRTGELFF. CDR3 DNA: TGTGCTAGGAGCCTGAACAGGGTTCGCACCGGGGAGCTGTTTTTT. Full variable domain (outside the CDR3, taken from reference TRBV12-5 and TRBJ2-2): DARVTQTPRHKVTEMGQEVTMRCQPILGHNTVFWYRQTMMQGLELLAYFRNRAPLDDSGMPKDRFSAEMPDATLATLKIQPSEPRDSAVYFCARSLNRVRTGELFFGEGSRLTVL.